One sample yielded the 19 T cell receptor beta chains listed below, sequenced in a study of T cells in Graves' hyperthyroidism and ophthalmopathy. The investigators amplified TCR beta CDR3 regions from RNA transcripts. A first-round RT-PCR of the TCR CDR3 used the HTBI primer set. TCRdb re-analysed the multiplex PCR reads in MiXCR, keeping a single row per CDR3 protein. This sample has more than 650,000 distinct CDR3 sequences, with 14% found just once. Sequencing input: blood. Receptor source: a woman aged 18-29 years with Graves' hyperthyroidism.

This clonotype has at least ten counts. As DNA, the CDR3 is TGTGCCAGCGCAAATAGCAGAGGGAATGAGCAGTTCTTC. Protein sequence: CASANSRGNEQFF. V usage is TRBV12-3 or TRBV12-4 and J usage is TRBJ2-1, with D tentatively TRBD2 (5 bases). Between the trimmed V and J ends, which lost 8 bases and 7 bases, there was a span of 15 bases. The CDR3 covers 13 residues.

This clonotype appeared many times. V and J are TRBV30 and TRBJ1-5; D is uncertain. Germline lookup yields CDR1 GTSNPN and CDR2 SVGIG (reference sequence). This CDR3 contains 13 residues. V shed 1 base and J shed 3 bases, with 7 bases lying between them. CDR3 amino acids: CAWSGGINQPQHF. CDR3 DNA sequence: TGTGCCTGGAGTGGAGGTATCAATCAGCCCCAGCATTTT.

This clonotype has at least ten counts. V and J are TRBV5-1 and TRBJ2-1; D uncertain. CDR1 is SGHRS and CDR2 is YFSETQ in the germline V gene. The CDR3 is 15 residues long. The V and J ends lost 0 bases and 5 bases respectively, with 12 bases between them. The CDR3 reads CASSLGPAPDNEQFF. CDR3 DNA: TGCGCCAGCAGCTTGGGGCCTGCTCCCGACAATGAGCAGTTCTTC.

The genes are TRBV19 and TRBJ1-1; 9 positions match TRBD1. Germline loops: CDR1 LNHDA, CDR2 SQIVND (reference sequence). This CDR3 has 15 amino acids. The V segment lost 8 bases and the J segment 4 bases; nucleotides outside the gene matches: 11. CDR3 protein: CASRAWGQGSTEAFF. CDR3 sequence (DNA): TGTGCCAGTCGCGCTTGGGGACAGGGAAGCACTGAAGCTTTCTTT.

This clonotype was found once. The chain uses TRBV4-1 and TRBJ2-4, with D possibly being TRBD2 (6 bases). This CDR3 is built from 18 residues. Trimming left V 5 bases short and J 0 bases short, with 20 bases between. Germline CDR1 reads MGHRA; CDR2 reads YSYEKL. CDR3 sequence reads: CASSSRWLGGLAKNIQYF. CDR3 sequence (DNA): TGCGCCAGCAGCTCCCGGTGGCTGGGGGGACTAGCCAAAAACATTCAGTACTTC.

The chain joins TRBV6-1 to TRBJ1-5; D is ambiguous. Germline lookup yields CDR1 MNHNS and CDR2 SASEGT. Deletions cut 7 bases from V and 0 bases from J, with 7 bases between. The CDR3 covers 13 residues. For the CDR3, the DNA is TGTGCCAGCAAGTCACCTAGCAATCAGCCCCAGCATTTT. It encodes CASKSPSNQPQHF.

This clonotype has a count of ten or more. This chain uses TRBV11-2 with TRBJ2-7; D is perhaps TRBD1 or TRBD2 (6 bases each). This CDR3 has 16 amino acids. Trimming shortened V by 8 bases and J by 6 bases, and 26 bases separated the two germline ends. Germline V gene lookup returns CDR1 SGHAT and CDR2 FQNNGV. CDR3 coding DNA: TGTGCCAGCTCCTCGACTAGTGGAAGGGGGTTTGGCGAGCAGTACTTC. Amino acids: CASSSTSGRGFGEQYF.

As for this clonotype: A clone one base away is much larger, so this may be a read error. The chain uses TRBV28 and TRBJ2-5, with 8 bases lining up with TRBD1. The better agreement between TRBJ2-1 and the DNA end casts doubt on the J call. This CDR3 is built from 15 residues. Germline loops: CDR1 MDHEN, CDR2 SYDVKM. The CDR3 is CASRSGTGKSRTQFF. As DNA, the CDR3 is TGTGCCAGCAGGTCCGGGACAGGCAAATCTCGGACCCAGTTCTTC.

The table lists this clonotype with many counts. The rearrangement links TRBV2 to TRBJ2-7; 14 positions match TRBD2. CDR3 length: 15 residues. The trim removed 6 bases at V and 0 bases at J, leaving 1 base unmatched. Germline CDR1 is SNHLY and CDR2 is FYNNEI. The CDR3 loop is CASRGTSGSSYEQYF. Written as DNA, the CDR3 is TGTGCCAGCAGGGGGACTAGCGGGAGCTCCTACGAGCAGTACTTC.

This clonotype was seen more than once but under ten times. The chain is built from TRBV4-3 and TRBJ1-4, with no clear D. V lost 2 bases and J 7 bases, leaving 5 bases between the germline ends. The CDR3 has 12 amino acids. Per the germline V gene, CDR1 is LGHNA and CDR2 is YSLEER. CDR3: CASSQTGEKLFF. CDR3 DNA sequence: TGCGCCAGCAGCCAAACGGGTGAAAAACTGTTTTTT.

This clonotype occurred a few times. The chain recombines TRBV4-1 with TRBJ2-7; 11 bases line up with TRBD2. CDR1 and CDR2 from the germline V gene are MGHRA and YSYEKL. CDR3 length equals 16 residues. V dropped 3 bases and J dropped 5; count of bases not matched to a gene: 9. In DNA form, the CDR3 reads TGCGCCAGCAGCCACCAATTTACTAGCGGGAGTGACGAGCAGTACTTC. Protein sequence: CASSHQFTSGSDEQYF.

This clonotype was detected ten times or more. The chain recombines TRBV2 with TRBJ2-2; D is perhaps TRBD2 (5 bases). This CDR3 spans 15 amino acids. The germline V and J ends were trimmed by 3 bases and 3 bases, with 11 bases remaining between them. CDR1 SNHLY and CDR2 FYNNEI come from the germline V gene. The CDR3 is CASSDPRAYTGELFF. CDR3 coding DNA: TGTGCCAGCAGTGACCCGCGGGCCTACACCGGGGAGCTGTTTTTT. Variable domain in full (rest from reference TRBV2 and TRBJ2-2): EPEVTQTPSHQVTQMGQEVILRCVPISNHLYFYWYRQILGQKVEFLVSFYNNEISEKSEIFDDQFSVERPDGSNFTLKIRSTKLEDSAMYFCASSDPRAYTGELFFGEGSRLTVL.

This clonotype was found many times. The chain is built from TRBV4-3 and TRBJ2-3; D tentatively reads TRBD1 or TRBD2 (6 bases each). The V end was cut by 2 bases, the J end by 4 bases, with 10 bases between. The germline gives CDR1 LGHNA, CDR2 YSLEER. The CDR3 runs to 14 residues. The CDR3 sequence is CASSQNRGADTQYF. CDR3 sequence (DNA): TGCGCCAGCAGCCAAAATAGGGGGGCAGATACGCAGTATTTT.

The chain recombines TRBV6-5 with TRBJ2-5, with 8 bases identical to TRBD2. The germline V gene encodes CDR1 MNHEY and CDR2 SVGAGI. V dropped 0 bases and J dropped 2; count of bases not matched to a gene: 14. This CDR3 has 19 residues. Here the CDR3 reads CASSYSIHFLREVQETQYF. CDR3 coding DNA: TGTGCCAGCAGTTACTCGATCCACTTCTTGCGGGAGGTACAAGAGACCCAGTACTTC.

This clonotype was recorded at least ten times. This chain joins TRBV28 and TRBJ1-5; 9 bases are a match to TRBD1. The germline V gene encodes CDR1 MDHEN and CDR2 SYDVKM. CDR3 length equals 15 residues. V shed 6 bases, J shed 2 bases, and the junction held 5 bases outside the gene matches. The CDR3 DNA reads TGTGCCAGCAGGATGGGACAGGGTGGCAATCAGCCCCAGCATTTT. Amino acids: CASRMGQGGNQPQHF. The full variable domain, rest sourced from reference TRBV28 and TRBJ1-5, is DVKVTQSSRYLVKRTGEKVFLECVQDMDHENMFWYRQDPGLGLRLIYFSYDVKMKEKGDIPEGYSVSREKKERFSLILESASTNQTSMYLCASRMGQGGNQPQHFGDGTRLSIL.

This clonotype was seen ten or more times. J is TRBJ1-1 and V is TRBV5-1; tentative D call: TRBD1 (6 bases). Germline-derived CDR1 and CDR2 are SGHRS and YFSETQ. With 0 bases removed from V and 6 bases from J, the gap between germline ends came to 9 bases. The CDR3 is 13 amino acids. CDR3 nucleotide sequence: TGCGCCAGCAGCTTGGTGGGGGCGGCTGAAGCTTTCTTT. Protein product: CASSLVGAAEAFF.

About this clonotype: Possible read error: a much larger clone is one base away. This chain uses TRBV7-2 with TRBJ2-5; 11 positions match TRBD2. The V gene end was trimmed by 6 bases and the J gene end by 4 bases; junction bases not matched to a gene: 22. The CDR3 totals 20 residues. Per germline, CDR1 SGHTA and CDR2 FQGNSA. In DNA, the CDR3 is TGTGCCAGCAGATGGTCAAGAACCGAGACTAGCGGGAAATTGGCAGAGACCCAGTACTTC. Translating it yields CASRWSRTETSGKLAETQYF.

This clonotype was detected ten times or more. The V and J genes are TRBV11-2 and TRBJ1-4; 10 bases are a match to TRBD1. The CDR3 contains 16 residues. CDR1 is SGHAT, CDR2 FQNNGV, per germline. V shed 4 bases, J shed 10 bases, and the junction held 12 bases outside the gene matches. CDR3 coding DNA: TGTGCCAGCAGCTCCATGGTGGGGACAGGGGAAGGAAAACTGTTTTTT. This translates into CASSSMVGTGEGKLFF.

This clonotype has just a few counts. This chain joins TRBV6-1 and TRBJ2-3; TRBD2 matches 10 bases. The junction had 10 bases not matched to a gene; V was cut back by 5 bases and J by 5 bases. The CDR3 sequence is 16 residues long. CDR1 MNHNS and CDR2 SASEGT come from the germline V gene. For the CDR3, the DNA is TGTGCCAGCAGTTACTCAGGAGGACTAGCGGTAGATACGCAGTATTTT. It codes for CASSYSGGLAVDTQYF.